What follows are 30 T cell receptor beta chains derived from one specimen sequenced in a study of T cells in Graves' hyperthyroidism and ophthalmopathy. Amplified TCR beta CDR3 regions derived from RNA transcripts. First-round RT-PCR targeting the TCR CDR3 was performed with the HTBI primer set. TCRdb reprocessed the multiplex PCR reads via MiXCR and lists one record per CDR3 protein. The sample has about 590,000 distinct CDR3 sequences; about a sixth are singletons. Specimen: blood. The receptors here all came from a young woman with Graves' hyperthyroidism.

The CDR3 is CSAQTSGSFWYNEQFF. The CDR3 DNA reads TGCAGTGCTCAGACTAGCGGGAGCTTCTGGTACAATGAGCAGTTCTTC. The chain is built from TRBV20-1 and TRBJ2-1; 12 bases fit TRBD2. The V gene end was trimmed by 5 bases and the J gene end by 4 bases; junction bases not matched to a gene: 9. CDR3 length: 16 amino acids. Per germline, CDR1 DFQATT and CDR2 SNEGSKA (reference sequence).

The chain combines TRBV7-3 with TRBJ2-1; TRBD2 aligns across 7 bases. Per the germline V gene, CDR1 is SGHTA and CDR2 is FQGTGA. The junction had 8 bases not matched to a gene; V was cut back by 5 bases and J by 4 bases. The length of the CDR3 is 15 residues. CDR3 DNA: TGTGCCAGCAGCCGCGGGGGTGGGGTTTACAATGAGCAGTTCTTC. Residues: CASSRGGGVYNEQFF.

This clonotype occurred a few times. The genes are TRBV30 and TRBJ1-6; 7 bases match TRBD1. V was pared by 3 bases and J by 8 bases, with 7 bases of the junction left unmatched. CDR1 and CDR2 from the germline V gene are GTSNPN and SVGIG (reference sequence). This CDR3 has 14 amino acids. The CDR3 sequence: CAWRVAGGDSPLHF. Here the CDR3 DNA reads TGTGCCTGGAGGGTGGCAGGGGGTGATTCACCCCTCCACTTT.

This clonotype was counted at least ten times. The chain combines TRBV12-3 or TRBV12-4 with TRBJ2-1; TRBD2 agrees at 7 bases. Losses at the gene ends were 6 bases for V and 7 bases for J; bases not matched to a gene: 12. The CDR3 consists of 15 residues. This CDR3 reads CASRISGKPGNEQFF. DNA for the CDR3: TGTGCCAGCAGAATCAGCGGGAAACCGGGGAATGAGCAGTTCTTC.

This clonotype was seen more than once but under ten times. The rearrangement joins TRBV5-1 to TRBJ2-2, with TRBD1 matching over 9 bases. V lost 5 bases and J lost 2; bases outside the gene matches: 7. Germline CDR1 and CDR2: SGHRS and YFSETQ. The CDR3 is 16 amino acids. CDR3 sequence: CASRLGTGTNTGELFF. The CDR3 DNA is TGCGCCAGCAGATTAGGGACAGGGACAAACACCGGGGAGCTGTTTTTT.

This clonotype has a count of ten or more. The chain uses TRBV10-3 and TRBJ2-3; D gene unclear. CDR1 and CDR2 (germline): ENHRY, SYGVKD. The CDR3 length is 13 residues. Between the trimmed V and J ends, which lost 3 bases and 8 bases, there was a span of 12 bases. As DNA, the CDR3 is TGTGCCATCAGTGATACTCTGTGGGGTACGCAGTATTTT. Amino acids: CAISDTLWGTQYF.

This clonotype was found many times. The chain couples TRBV11-2 to TRBJ2-4; 7 nucleotides align to TRBD1. The CDR3 has 13 amino acids. Germline loops: CDR1 SGHAT, CDR2 FQNNGV. Trimming at V came to 8 bases and at J to 7 bases, leaving 8 bases not matched to a gene. The CDR3: CASGARDSNIQYF. The DNA for the CDR3 is TGTGCCAGCGGCGCTCGGGACAGCAACATTCAGTACTTC.

This clonotype turned up a few times. This chain connects TRBV6-2 or TRBV6-3 to TRBJ2-1, with 13 bases identical to TRBD2. V gave up 6 bases and J gave up 6 bases; unmatched junction bases: 5. CDR3 length: 15 residues. The germline gives CDR1 MNHEY, CDR2 SVGEGT. The CDR3 bases are TGTGCCAGCAGGCGACTAGCGGGAGGATTCAATGAGCAGTTCTTC. It codes for CASRRLAGGFNEQFF.

The J gene is TRBJ2-7, the V gene TRBV30; 7 nucleotides match TRBD2. V gave up 2 bases and J gave up 7 bases; unmatched junction bases: 8. Germline CDR1 is GTSNPN and CDR2 is SVGIG (reference sequence). The CDR3 has 13 residues. CDR3 sequence reads: CAWSPTSYNEQYF. CDR3 nucleotide sequence: TGTGCCTGGAGTCCGACTAGCTACAATGAGCAGTACTTC.

This clonotype was seen many times. The gene calls are TRBV7-2 and TRBJ2-7, with D unclear. Trimming shortened V by 1 base and J by 2 bases, and 15 bases separated the two germline ends. The CDR3 contains 16 residues. Germline V gene lookup returns CDR1 SGHTA and CDR2 FQGNSA. In nucleotides, the CDR3 is TGTGCCAGCAGCTTAGGTTCTGATCCTGGGGCCTACGAGCAGTACTTC. Residues: CASSLGSDPGAYEQYF.

In this sample, this clonotype turned up a few times. This chain connects TRBV10-2 to TRBJ2-7; 8 positions agree with TRBD2. Germline-derived CDR1 and CDR2 are WSHSY and SAAADI. V shed 2 bases, J shed 2 bases, and the junction held 8 bases outside the gene matches. CDR3 length equals 16 residues. CDR3 in amino acids: CASSEIPSGFTYEQYF. CDR3 bases: TGCGCCAGCAGTGAGATCCCTAGCGGGTTCACCTACGAGCAGTACTTC.

This clonotype was observed a few times. The CDR3 coding sequence is TGTGCCAGCTCACCACAGCGAGAATCAGTCTCTGGAAACACCATATATTTT. It specifies CASSPQRESVSGNTIYF. V and J are TRBV18 and TRBJ1-3, with D uncertain. The CDR3 is 17 residues long. Trimming took 1 base from V and 0 from J, leaving 13 bases between them. Germline V gene sequence: CDR1 KGHSH, CDR2 LQKENI.

This clonotype was found many times. V usage is TRBV6-1 and J usage is TRBJ2-7; 8 bases are shared with TRBD1. The germline CDR1 and CDR2 sequences are MNHNS and SASEGT. The CDR3 is made up of 13 amino acids. V trimming: 3 bases; J trimming: 5 bases; junction bases outside the gene matches: 3. The CDR3 loop reads CASSETGDHEQYF. The CDR3 nucleotides read TGTGCCAGCAGTGAGACAGGGGACCACGAGCAGTACTTC.

J is TRBJ2-7 and V is TRBV10-3; D not resolved. This CDR3 contains 12 residues. V lost 5 bases, J lost 3 bases, and 8 bases lay in between. Germline CDR1 reads ENHRY; CDR2 reads SYGVKD. This CDR3 is CAISLHGYEQYF. CDR3 nucleotides: TGTGCCATCAGTTTGCACGGCTACGAGCAGTACTTC.

The chain combines TRBV29-1 with TRBJ2-7; a weak D match, TRBD2 (6 bases). Trimming removed 4 bases from V and 6 bases from J, with 13 bases in between. CDR3 length: 12 amino acids. CDR1 and CDR2 (germline): SQVTM, ANQGSEA. CDR3 amino acids: CSVVSGLSEQYF. CDR3 DNA sequence: TGCAGCGTTGTAAGCGGGCTTAGCGAGCAGTACTTC.

This clonotype was seen many times. The V gene is TRBV30, the J gene TRBJ2-1; the D is unclear. This CDR3 comprises 13 residues. Trimming removed 6 bases from V and 0 bases from J, with 9 bases in between. Germline assignment: CDR1 GTSNPN and CDR2 SVGIG (reference sequence). CDR3 region: CACSAASYNEQFF. The CDR3 region has the DNA TGTGCCTGCTCCGCTGCCTCCTACAATGAGCAGTTCTTC.

This clonotype was detected many times. The V and J genes are TRBV27 and TRBJ2-1; TRBD2 matches 12 bases. This CDR3 is built from 15 residues. With V trimmed by 6 bases and J by 9 bases, 9 bases remained unmatched. Germline V gives CDR1 MNHEY, CDR2 SMNVEV (reference sequence). The CDR3 reads CASRTLAGGPREQFF. The CDR3 DNA sequence: TGTGCCAGCAGAACCCTAGCGGGAGGGCCGCGTGAGCAGTTCTTC.

A few counts support this clonotype. The chain uses TRBV6-2 or TRBV6-3 and TRBJ1-4; D ambiguous. CDR1 is MNHEY, CDR2 SVGEGT, per germline. CDR3 length: 16 amino acids. Trimming removed 0 bases at V and 7 bases at J, with 15 bases between. As DNA, the CDR3 is TGTGCCAGCAGTTACTCGAGAAGGTTGGTGCTTGAAAAACTGTTTTTT. It yields the protein CASSYSRRLVLEKLFF.

The V call is TRBV20-1, the J call TRBJ1-2; D unresolved. Looked up from germline, CDR1 is DFQATT and CDR2 is SNEGSKA (reference sequence). This CDR3 is built from 15 residues. Between the trimmed V and J ends, which lost 0 bases and 1 base, there was a span of 12 bases. The CDR3 coding sequence is TGCAGTGCTAGAGATACTGTTCCAGTTAACTATGGCTACACCTTC. Protein sequence: CSARDTVPVNYGYTF.

The chain links TRBV6-2 or TRBV6-3 to TRBJ2-1, with D tentatively TRBD1 (6 bases). The CDR3 loop spans 12 amino acids. Between the trimmed V and J ends, which lost 5 bases and 9 bases, there was a span of 11 bases. The germline CDR1 and CDR2 sequences are MNHEY and SVGEGT. CDR3 coding DNA: TGTGCCAGCAGTACAGGGCCGAGTGAGCAGTTCTTC. This encodes CASSTGPSEQFF.

This clonotype was found many times. The V and J genes are TRBV14 and TRBJ2-7; no definite D call. V was clipped by 1 base and J by 0 bases, with 10 bases between them. Germline V lookup: CDR1 SGHDN, CDR2 FVKESK. The CDR3 is made up of 15 amino acids. CDR3 sequence reads: CASSQAARSSYEQYF. The CDR3 coding sequence is TGTGCCAGCAGCCAAGCTGCGAGGAGCTCCTACGAGCAGTACTTC.

This clonotype came up many times. J is TRBJ1-2 and V is TRBV3-1, with 9 nucleotides matching TRBD1. Trimming took 3 bases from V and 5 from J; bases not matched to a gene: 13. This CDR3 contains 17 residues. The germline CDR1 and CDR2 sequences are LGHDT and YNNKEL (reference sequence). CDR3 protein: CASSHRQGEPTLYGYTF. CDR3 coding DNA: TGTGCCAGCAGCCATCGACAGGGGGAACCGACCCTGTATGGCTACACCTTC.

The rearrangement uses TRBV19 and TRBJ1-5; D perhaps matches TRBD1 (6 bases). The CDR3 spans 19 residues. In germline, CDR1 is LNHDA, CDR2 SQIVND (reference sequence). Trimming cost V 5 bases and J 5 bases, with 28 bases left between them. CDR3 in DNA: TGTGCCAGTAGTGAAAGGGGACAAGGCCTGGCCTGGGCCTATCAGCCCCAGCATTTT. Its protein product is CASSERGQGLAWAYQPQHF.

Only one count was recorded for this clonotype. The chain is built from TRBV2 and TRBJ2-2, with 8 nucleotides matching TRBD1. V was clipped by 6 bases and J by 1 base; unmatched bases: 7. The CDR3 has 16 residues. Germline CDR1 is SNHLY and CDR2 is FYNNEI. The CDR3 DNA sequence: TGTGCCAGCAGAGCAGGGGGCGGATTGAACACCGGGGAGCTGTTTTTT. Its translation is CASRAGGGLNTGELFF.

This clonotype was counted a few times. This rearrangement joins TRBV6-5 to TRBJ2-1; the D gene is possibly TRBD1 (6 bases). This CDR3 comprises 15 residues. Germline lookup yields CDR1 MNHEY and CDR2 SVGAGI. V lost 3 bases to trimming and J lost 5 bases, with 14 bases between them. Here the CDR3 reads CASSYSRDTHNEQFF. CDR3 nucleotide sequence: TGTGCCAGCAGTTATTCCCGGGACACTCACAATGAGCAGTTCTTC.

This clonotype was recorded only once. The chain links TRBV11-2 to TRBJ2-1; D remains unclear. Germline CDR1 and CDR2: SGHAT and FQNNGV. The V end lost 5 bases, the J end lost 0 bases, and 11 bases lay between the germline ends. The length of the CDR3 is 15 residues. CDR3 loop: CASSRAWNSYNEQFF. The CDR3 DNA reads TGTGCCAGCAGCCGTGCTTGGAACTCCTACAATGAGCAGTTCTTC.

This clonotype has more than one count but fewer than ten. The V and J genes are TRBV9 and TRBJ2-7, with 7 bases that match TRBD1. The germline CDR1 and CDR2 sequences are SGDLS and YYNGEE. The junction had 10 bases not matched to a gene; V was cut back by 4 bases and J by 6 bases. This CDR3 is built from 14 residues. CDR3 protein: CASSPRTGQSEQYF. The CDR3 DNA follows: TGTGCCAGCAGCCCCCGGACAGGCCAGAGCGAGCAGTACTTC.

This clonotype appeared a few times. This chain connects TRBV5-1 to TRBJ2-7; no reliable D call. Trimming took 4 bases from V and 2 from J, leaving 25 bases between them. The CDR3 has 18 amino acids. Germline V lookup: CDR1 SGHRS, CDR2 YFSETQ. CDR3 coding DNA: TGCGCCAGCAGCACAAAAATAGATCCGCTTGACGGTACCTACGAGCAGTACTTC. Amino acid sequence: CASSTKIDPLDGTYEQYF.

The sample holds many counts of this clonotype. The J gene is TRBJ2-3, the V gene TRBV7-3; D may be TRBD1 (6 bases). CDR3 size: 16 residues. The germline V gene has CDR1 SGHTA and CDR2 FQGTGA. The V end was cut by 0 bases, the J end by 1 base, with 11 bases between. CDR3 loop: CASSLTGAEGTDTQYF. CDR3 nucleotides: TGTGCCAGCAGCTTAACGGGGGCCGAGGGCACAGATACGCAGTATTTT.

At least ten counts were recorded for this clonotype. The chain employs TRBV29-1 and TRBJ1-1; D perhaps matches TRBD1 (5 bases). Germline CDR1 is SQVTM and CDR2 is ANQGSEA. The CDR3 length is 13 residues. V dropped 7 bases and J dropped 0 bases, with 12 bases sitting between them. In DNA, the CDR3 is TGCAGCGCCGGGACCGTGCTGAACACTGAAGCTTTCTTT. Amino acid sequence: CSAGTVLNTEAFF.